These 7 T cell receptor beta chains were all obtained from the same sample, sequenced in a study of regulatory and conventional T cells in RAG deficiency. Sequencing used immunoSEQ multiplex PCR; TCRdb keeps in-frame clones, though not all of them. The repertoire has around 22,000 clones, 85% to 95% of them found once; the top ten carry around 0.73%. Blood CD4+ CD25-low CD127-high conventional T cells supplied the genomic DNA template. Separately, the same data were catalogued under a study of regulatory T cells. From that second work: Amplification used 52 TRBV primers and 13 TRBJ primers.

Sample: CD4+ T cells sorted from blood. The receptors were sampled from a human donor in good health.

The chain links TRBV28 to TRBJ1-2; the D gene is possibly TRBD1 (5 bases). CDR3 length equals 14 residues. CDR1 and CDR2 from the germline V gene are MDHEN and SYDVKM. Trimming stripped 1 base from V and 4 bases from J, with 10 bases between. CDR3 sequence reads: CASSLSRAAYGYTF. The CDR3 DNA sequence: TGTGCCAGCAGTTTATCCAGGGCAGCCTATGGCTACACCTTC.

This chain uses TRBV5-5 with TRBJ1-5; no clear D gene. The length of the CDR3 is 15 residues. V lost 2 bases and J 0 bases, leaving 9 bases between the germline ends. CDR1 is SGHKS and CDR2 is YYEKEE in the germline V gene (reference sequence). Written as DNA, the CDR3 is TGTGCCAGCAGCTTTGAATCCGGTAGCAATCAGCCCCAGCATTTT. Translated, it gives CASSFESGSNQPQHF.

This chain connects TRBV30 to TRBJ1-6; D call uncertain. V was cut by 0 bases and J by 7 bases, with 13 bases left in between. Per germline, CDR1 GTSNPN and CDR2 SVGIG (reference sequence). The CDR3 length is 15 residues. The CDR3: CAWSVQWSGNSPLHF. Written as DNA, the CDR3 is TGTGCCTGGAGTGTACAGTGGTCTGGGAATTCACCCCTCCACTTT.

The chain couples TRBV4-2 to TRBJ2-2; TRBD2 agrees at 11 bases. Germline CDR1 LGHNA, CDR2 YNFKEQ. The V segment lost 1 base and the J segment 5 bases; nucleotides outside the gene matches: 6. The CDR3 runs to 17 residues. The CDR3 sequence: CASSQGLGLAGTGELFF. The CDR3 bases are TGTGCCAGCAGCCAAGGTCTTGGACTAGCGGGTACCGGGGAGCTGTTTTTT.

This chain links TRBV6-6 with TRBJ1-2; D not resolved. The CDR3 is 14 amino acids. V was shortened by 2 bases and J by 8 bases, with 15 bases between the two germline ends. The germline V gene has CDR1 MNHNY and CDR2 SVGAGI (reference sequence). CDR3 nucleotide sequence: TGTGCCAGCAGTTACAGCGTCAGCGGGCGGGGCTACACCTTC. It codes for CASSYSVSGRGYTF.

The CDR3 here is CASSKARVSYNSPLHF. CDR3 nucleotides: TGTGCCAGCAGCAAAGCGAGGGTGTCCTATAATTCACCCCTCCACTTT. This chain connects TRBV21-1 to TRBJ1-6. TRBV21-1 is marked as a pseudogene. This CDR3 has 16 residues.

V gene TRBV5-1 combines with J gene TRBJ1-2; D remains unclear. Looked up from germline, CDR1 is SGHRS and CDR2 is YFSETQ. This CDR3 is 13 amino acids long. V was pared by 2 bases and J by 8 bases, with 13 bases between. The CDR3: CASSLVEPNGYTF. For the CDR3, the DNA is TGCGCCAGCAGCTTAGTCGAGCCCAACGGCTACACCTTC.